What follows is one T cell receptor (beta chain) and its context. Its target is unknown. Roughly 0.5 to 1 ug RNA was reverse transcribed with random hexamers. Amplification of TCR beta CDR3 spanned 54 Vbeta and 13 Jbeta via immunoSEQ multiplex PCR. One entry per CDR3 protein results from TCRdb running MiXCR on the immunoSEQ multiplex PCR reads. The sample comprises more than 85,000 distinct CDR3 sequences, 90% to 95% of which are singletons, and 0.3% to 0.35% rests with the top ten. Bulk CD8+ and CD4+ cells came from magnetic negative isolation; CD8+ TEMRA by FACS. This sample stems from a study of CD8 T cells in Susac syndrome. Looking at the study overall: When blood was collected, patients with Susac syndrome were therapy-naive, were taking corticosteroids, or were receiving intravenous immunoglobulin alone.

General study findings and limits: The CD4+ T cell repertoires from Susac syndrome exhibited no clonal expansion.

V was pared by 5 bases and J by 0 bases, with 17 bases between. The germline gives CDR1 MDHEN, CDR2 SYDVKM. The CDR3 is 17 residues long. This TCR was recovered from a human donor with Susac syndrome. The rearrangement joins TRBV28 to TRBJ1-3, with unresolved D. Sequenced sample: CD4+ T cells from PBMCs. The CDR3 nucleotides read TGTGCCAGCAGTCGACCCCAGGTGGGCCTCTCTGGAAACACCATATATTTT. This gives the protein CASSRPQVGLSGNTIYF.